This T cell receptor beta chain is from a study of blood T cell repertoires in COVID-19. Study-level background: Both acute and convalescent COVID-19 samples were obtained from the United States, Italy and Spain. Sample material is recorded as cDNA or gDNA derived from T cells, B-cell-depleted T cells, or PBMCs.

Per the original methods: Amplification of reference gene primers provided the estimated nucleated cell counts. Only in-frame clones appear in the TCRdb table, and some are missing; sequencing was by immunoSEQ multiplex PCR. V, J and clone size reflect that table, while D and trimming were determined from the DNA. The data show some 250,000 clones, about 90% seen once. CDR3 size: 14 residues. Trimming took 4 bases from V and 7 from J; bases not matched to a gene: 7. In germline, CDR1 is SGDLS, CDR2 YYNGEE. This clone was detected once. V gene TRBV9 combines with J gene TRBJ2-1; 8 positions match TRBD2. This sequence was found in a woman younger than 45 who had recovered from COVID-19. Sequencing used peripheral blood. The CDR3 bases are TGTGCCAGCAGCCCCGGGGGGGCCAGGAATGAGCAGTTCTTC. This gives the protein CASSPGGARNEQFF.